The sequence of this TCR beta chain was determined in a study of response to subunit inactivated influenza vaccine. Germline values: CDR1 MNHEY, CDR2 SVGAGI. J lost 3 bases, V lost 6 bases, and 5 bases had no gene match. The CDR3 has 15 amino acids. TCRdb recomputed calls from the RT-PCR reads with MiXCR, one row per CDR3 protein. This table has about 780,000 distinct CDR3 sequences, roughly 20% appearing once. The V and J genes are TRBV6-5 and TRBJ1-6, with TRBD1 matching over 7 bases. The sequenced sample was PBMCs from blood, obtained less than 6 days after vaccination. The sequence was collected from a man in his forties or fifties who received an inactivated influenza vaccine. The CDR3 spells CASSLGGGYNSPLHF. The CDR3 coding sequence is TGTGCCAGCAGCTTAGGGGGCGGCTATAATTCACCCCTCCACTTT.